The 14 T cell receptor beta chains reported below all come from one sample, sequenced in a study of blood T cell repertoires in COVID-19. Sequenced by immunoSEQ multiplex PCR; TCRdb stores in-frame clones only, minus some. The sample lists some 22,000 clones, approximately 80% occurring once. The material sequenced was peripheral blood. The origin of the receptors is a man in his sixties or seventies with acute or convalescent COVID-19.

The chain couples TRBV3-1 (or the pseudogene TRBV3-2) to TRBJ1-2, with 9 bases aligning to TRBD1. The J segment lost 8 bases and the V segment lost 5 bases, leaving 6 bases of the junction unmatched. This CDR3 spans 13 amino acids. Germline CDR1 and CDR2: LGHDT and YNNKEL (reference sequence). The CDR3 DNA reads TGTGCCAGCAGCTCACAGGGGGCTAAAGGCTACACCTTC. It encodes CASSSQGAKGYTF.

The rearrangement uses TRBV6-5 and TRBJ1-5; D may be TRBD1 (5 bases). This CDR3 is built from 15 residues. Germline V gene lookup returns CDR1 MNHEY and CDR2 SVGAGI. V shed 5 bases and J shed 2 bases, with 13 bases lying between them. CDR3 region: CASSTGRGGNQPQHF. CDR3 bases: TGTGCCAGCAGTACGGGGAGGGGAGGCAATCAGCCCCAGCATTTT.

The chain combines TRBV28 with TRBJ2-2, with 8 bases identical to TRBD2. Trimming took 3 bases from V and 5 from J; bases not matched to a gene: 5. The CDR3 spans 15 residues. Germline V gene sequence: CDR1 MDHEN, CDR2 SYDVKM. The CDR3: CASSLGTRGTGELFF. DNA for the CDR3: TGTGCCAGCAGTTTGGGGACTAGAGGTACCGGGGAGCTGTTTTTT.

V usage is TRBV19 and J usage is TRBJ1-3; perhaps TRBD1 as D (6 bases). V was cut by 6 bases and J by 0 bases, with 12 bases left in between. CDR3 length equals 15 residues. CDR1 LNHDA and CDR2 SQIVND come from the germline V gene (reference sequence). The CDR3: CASSRQATSGNTIYF. The CDR3 DNA reads TGTGCCAGTAGCCGACAGGCGACCTCTGGAAACACCATATATTTT.

This clone showed up just once. The chain is built from TRBV5-1 and TRBJ1-1; 10 bases fit TRBD1. The CDR3 runs 17 residues. V gave up 0 bases and J gave up 3 bases; unmatched junction bases: 8. Germline CDR1 and CDR2: SGHRS and YFSETQ. CDR3 nucleotide sequence: TGCGCCAGCAGCTTGGGGACAGGGGGTATGCTATACACTGAAGCTTTCTTT. Encoded protein: CASSLGTGGMLYTEAFF.

The V gene is TRBV7-8, the J gene TRBJ2-2; tentative D call: TRBD2 (5 bases). The germline V gene has CDR1 SGHVS and CDR2 FQNEAQ. Trimming took 1 base from V and 0 from J, leaving 9 bases between them. The CDR3 totals 16 residues. The CDR3 coding sequence is TGTGCCAGCAGCTTAGAGTCCGGGACGAACACCGGGGAGCTGTTTTTT. It specifies CASSLESGTNTGELFF.

This clone was recorded only once. The chain couples TRBV19 to TRBJ1-1; maybe TRBD1 (5 bases). This CDR3 contains 12 residues. V lost 5 bases, J lost 7 bases, and 11 bases lay in between. Germline CDR1 reads LNHDA; CDR2 reads SQIVND (reference sequence). The CDR3 sequence: CASSLPGGEAFF. CDR3 nucleotides: TGTGCCAGTAGTTTGCCCGGGGGTGAAGCTTTCTTT.

The sample holds one count of this clone. The chain combines TRBV3-1 (or the pseudogene TRBV3-2) with TRBJ2-3; possible D gene TRBD1, 6 bases. The length of the CDR3 is 16 residues. Germline CDR1 is LGHDT and CDR2 is YNNKEL (reference sequence). The V end was cut by 4 bases, the J end by 2 bases, with 16 bases between. The CDR3 region is CASSLADRRFTDTQYF. In DNA, the CDR3 is TGTGCCAGCAGCCTCGCGGACAGACGTTTCACAGATACGCAGTATTTT.

The chain employs TRBV4-1 and TRBJ2-3; a possible D gene is TRBD2 (5 bases). CDR1 is MGHRA, CDR2 YSYEKL, per germline. V dropped 1 base and J dropped 7 bases, with 12 bases sitting between them. CDR3 length: 14 residues. DNA for the CDR3: TGCGCCAGCAGCCAAGGAGGAGGATTTCATACGCAGTATTTT. Its translation is CASSQGGGFHTQYF.

This chain uses TRBV4-3 with TRBJ2-2; D is ambiguous. The CDR3 loop spans 16 amino acids. V lost 0 bases and J lost 7, with 15 bases in between. Germline V gene lookup returns CDR1 LGHNA and CDR2 YSLEER. The CDR3 here is CASSQERPPVDGELFF. CDR3 DNA sequence: TGCGCCAGCAGCCAAGAGCGGCCCCCCGTGGACGGGGAGCTGTTTTTT.

The V call is TRBV5-1, the J call TRBJ1-2; tentatively, D is TRBD1 (6 bases). The germline V gene encodes CDR1 SGHRS and CDR2 YFSETQ. The CDR3 has 16 residues. V lost 1 base and J lost 3, with 16 bases in between. This chain's CDR3 is CASSLPASRQDYGYTF. DNA for the CDR3: TGCGCCAGCAGCTTGCCGGCTTCGCGACAGGACTATGGCTACACCTTC.

The J gene is TRBJ1-4, the V gene TRBV30; D is uncertain. The V and J ends lost 2 bases and 5 bases respectively, with 3 bases between them. Germline V CDR1 and CDR2: GTSNPN, SVGIG (reference sequence). This CDR3 is built from 11 residues. The CDR3 DNA reads as TGTGCCTGGAGTCTGAATGAAAAACTGTTTTTT. Translation: CAWSLNEKLFF.

The V and J genes are TRBV12-1 and TRBJ1-6. TRBV12-1 is listed as a pseudogene. This CDR3 comprises 14 residues. CDR3: CASSPQRVYSPLHF. As DNA, the CDR3 is TGTGCCAGCAGCCCCCAGAGGGTGTATTCACCCCTCCACTTT.

The chain carries TRBV5-1 and TRBJ2-1; D not certain. The germline V gene encodes CDR1 SGHRS and CDR2 YFSETQ. Trimming took 2 bases from V and 3 from J, leaving 9 bases between them. This CDR3 is built from 14 residues. The CDR3 here is CASSFNSFYNEQFF. CDR3 coding DNA: TGCGCCAGCAGCTTCAACAGCTTCTACAATGAGCAGTTCTTC.